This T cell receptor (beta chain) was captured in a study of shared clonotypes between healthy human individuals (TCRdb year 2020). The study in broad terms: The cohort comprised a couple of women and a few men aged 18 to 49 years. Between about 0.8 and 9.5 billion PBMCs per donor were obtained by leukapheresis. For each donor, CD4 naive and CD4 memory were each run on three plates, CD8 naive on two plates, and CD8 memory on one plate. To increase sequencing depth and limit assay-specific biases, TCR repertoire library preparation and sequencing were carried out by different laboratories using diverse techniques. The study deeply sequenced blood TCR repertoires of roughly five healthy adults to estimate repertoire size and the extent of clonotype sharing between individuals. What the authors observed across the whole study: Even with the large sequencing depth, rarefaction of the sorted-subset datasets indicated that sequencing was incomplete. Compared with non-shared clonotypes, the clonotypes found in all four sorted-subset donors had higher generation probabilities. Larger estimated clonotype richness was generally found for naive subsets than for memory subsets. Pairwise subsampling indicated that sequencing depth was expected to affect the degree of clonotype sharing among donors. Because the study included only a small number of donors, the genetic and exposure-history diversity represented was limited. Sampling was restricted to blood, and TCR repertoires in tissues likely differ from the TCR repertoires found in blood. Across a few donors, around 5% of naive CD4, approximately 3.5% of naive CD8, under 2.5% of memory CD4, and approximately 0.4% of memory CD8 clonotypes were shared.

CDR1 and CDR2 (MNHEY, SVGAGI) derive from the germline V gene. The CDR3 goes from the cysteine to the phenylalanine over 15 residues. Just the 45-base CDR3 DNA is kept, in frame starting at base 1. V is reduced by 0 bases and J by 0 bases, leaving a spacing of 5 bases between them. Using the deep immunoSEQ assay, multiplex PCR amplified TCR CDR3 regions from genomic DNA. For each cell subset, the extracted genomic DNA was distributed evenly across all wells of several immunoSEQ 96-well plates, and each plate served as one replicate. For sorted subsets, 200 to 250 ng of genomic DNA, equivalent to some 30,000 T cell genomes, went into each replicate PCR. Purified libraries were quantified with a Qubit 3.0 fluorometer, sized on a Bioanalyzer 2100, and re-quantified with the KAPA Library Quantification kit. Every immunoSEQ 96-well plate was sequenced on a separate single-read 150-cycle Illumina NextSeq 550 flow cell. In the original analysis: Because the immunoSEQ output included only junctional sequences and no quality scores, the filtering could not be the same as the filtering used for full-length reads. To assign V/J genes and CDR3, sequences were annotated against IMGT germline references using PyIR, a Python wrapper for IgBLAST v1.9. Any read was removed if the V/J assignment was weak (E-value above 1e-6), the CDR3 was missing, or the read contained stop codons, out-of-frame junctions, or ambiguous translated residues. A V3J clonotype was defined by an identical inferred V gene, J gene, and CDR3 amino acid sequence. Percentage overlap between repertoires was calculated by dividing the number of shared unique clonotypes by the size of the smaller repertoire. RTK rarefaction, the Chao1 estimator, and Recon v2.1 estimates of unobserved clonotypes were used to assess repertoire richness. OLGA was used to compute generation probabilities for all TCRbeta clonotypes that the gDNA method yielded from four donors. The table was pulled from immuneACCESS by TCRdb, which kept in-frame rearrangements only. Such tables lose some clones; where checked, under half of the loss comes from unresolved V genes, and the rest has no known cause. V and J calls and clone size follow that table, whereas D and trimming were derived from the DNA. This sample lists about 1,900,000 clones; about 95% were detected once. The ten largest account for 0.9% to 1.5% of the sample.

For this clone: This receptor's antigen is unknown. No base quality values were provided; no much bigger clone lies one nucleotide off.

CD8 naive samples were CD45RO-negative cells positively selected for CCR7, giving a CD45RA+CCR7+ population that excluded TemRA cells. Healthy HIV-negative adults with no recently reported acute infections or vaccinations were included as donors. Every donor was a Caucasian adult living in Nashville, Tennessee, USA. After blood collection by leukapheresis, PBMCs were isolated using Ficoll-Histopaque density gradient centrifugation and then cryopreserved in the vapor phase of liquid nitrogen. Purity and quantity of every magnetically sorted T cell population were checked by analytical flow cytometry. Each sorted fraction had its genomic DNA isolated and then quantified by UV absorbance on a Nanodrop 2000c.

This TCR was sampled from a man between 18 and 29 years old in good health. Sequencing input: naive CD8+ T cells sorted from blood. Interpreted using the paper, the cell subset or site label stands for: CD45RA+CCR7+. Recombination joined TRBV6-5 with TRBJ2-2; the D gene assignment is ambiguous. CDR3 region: CASSYSSANTGELFF. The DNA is TGTGCCAGCAGTTACTCGTCCGCGAACACCGGGGAGCTGTTTTTT.